This T cell receptor (beta chain) stems from a study of T cell clonotyping in hematopoietic cell transplantation. Points from the study as a whole: Graft donor and pretransplant recipient Inverse Simpson Index values predicted broader posttransplant TCR diversity.

As for this clone: The antigen is unknown.

Trimming removed 2 bases from V and 6 bases from J; junction bases left unmatched: 9. This CDR3 is 14 amino acids long. Germline lookup yields CDR1 GTSNPN and CDR2 SVGIG (reference sequence). Assay: immunoSEQ multiplex PCR; the TCRdb copy retains only in-frame clones and omits some. The profile covers approximately 17,000 clones, with roughly 90% appearing a single time and around 2.5% taken by the ten largest. The chain uses TRBV30 and TRBJ1-1; 7 positions agree with TRBD1. The sequence derives from a man aged 45-65 years in good health. Some clones in this sample may be carry-over from other donors' samples. Source material: peripheral blood mononuclear cells. DNA for the CDR3: TGTGCCTGGAGTCCCAGGGGGACTCAGTCTGAAGCTTTCTTT. Translation gives CAWSPRGTQSEAFF.